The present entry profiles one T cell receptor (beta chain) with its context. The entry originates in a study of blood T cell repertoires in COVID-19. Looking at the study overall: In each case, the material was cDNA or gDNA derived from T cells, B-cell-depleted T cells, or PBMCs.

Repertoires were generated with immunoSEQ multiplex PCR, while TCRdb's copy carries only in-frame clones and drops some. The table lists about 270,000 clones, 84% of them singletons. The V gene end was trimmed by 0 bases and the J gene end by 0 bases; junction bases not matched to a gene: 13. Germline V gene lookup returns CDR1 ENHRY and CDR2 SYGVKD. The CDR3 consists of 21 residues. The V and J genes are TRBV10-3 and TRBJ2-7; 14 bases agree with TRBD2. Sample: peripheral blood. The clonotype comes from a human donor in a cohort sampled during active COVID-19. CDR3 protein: CAISESRSTQGLAGVSYEQYF. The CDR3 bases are TGTGCCATCAGTGAGTCGAGATCAACCCAGGGACTAGCGGGAGTCTCCTACGAGCAGTACTTC.